This entry features one T cell receptor (beta chain) sequence. The antigen is unknown. The sample originates from a study of OX40 agonist ivuxolimab in advanced cancers. About the study: Patients with hepatocellular carcinoma, melanoma, renal cell or head and neck cancer made up the dose-escalation patients. The study's findings and limits: With doses of 0.1-3.0 mg/kg, partial responders showed among the lowest clonal expansion. More expanded clones were found, on average, in CD8+ than in CD4+ T cells.

Sequenced by immunoSEQ multiplex PCR; TCRdb stores in-frame clones only, minus some. Among tens of thousands of clones listed, around four fifths were seen once. Trimming removed 3 bases from V and 6 bases from J; junction bases left unmatched: 6. There are 14 residues in the CDR3. Germline CDR1 is WSHSY and CDR2 is SAAADI. The source is an adult with an advanced solid tumor such as melanoma, head and neck, liver or kidney cancer. Here the sequenced sample was CD4+ or CD8+ T cells sorted from blood, taken in a trial of the OX40 agonist ivuxolimab. This chain joins TRBV10-2 and TRBJ2-5, with 8 bases lining up with TRBD2. CDR3 in DNA: TGCGCCAGCAGTGAAGGGAGCGGGAGAAAGACCCAGTACTTC. Translating gives CASSEGSGRKTQYF.